This record looks at one T cell receptor (beta chain) sequence and its context. Germline-derived CDR1 and CDR2 are SGHRS and YFSETQ. This CDR3 comprises 16 residues. V was pared by 4 bases and J by 3 bases, with 8 bases of the junction left unmatched. These data come from a study of T cell changes during pregnancy in multiple sclerosis. Using immunoSEQ multiplex PCR, the repertoire was profiled, and TCRdb retains in-frame clones only, with some absent. This sample carries about 76,000 clones, 93% of them seen once, and the ten largest clones take about 2.5%. The J gene is TRBJ2-2, the V gene TRBV5-1; the match to TRBD1 covers 8 bases. The input for sequencing was peripheral blood, taken in the second trimester of pregnancy. The clonotype was recovered from a female donor with multiple sclerosis, enrolled in a pregnancy study. The CDR3 loop reads CASSLYLGQDTGELFF. The CDR3, as DNA: TGCGCCAGCAGCCTATACTTGGGACAGGACACCGGGGAGCTGTTTTTT.